The rows below give T cell receptor beta chains drawn from one sample of a study of Ad26.COV2.S vaccination and SARS-CoV-2 variants. TCRdb's table, derived via immunoSEQ multiplex PCR, lists solely in-frame clones and lacks some. This table has some 340,000 clones, 85% to 90% appearing once. The sequencing here drew on peripheral blood, taken in a trial of Ad26.COV2.S vaccine versus placebo. These receptors were obtained from a person between 18 and 65 years old who received the Ad26.COV2.S COVID-19 vaccine or a placebo. The CDR3 runs from the conserved cysteine through the conserved F or W. A D gene is named only where the DNA matches it firmly. Clone size is not always given. Where it is, it says once, few, many or a class for expanded clones.

>TRBV2|NA|TRBJ2-7|TRBD1
CASSGGQGGHEQYF
TGTGCCAGCAGTGGCGGACAGGGGGGCCACGAGCAGTACTTC
>TRBV5-6|once|TRBJ2-1|NA
CASSLVRGVGEQFF
TGTGCCAGCAGCTTGGTGAGGGGGGTGGGTGAGCAGTTCTTC
>TRBV7-9|NA|TRBJ2-2|NA
CASSLGSGELFF
TGTGCCAGCAGCTTAGGGTCCGGGGAGCTGTTTTTT
>TRBV5-6|NA|TRBJ1-1|TRBD1
CASRTRDRGPTEAFF
TGTGCCAGCAGAACCCGGGACAGGGGGCCCACTGAAGCTTTCTTT
>TRBV2|NA|TRBJ2-5|NA
CASGTHGAQYF
TGTGCCAGCGGGACCCACGGGGCCCAGTACTTC
>TRBV12-3/TRBV12-4|NA|TRBJ1-2|NA
CASSPSEVLGYTF
TGTGCCAGCTCCCCCTCCGAGGTATTAGGCTACACCTTC
>TRBV15|NA|TRBJ2-5|NA
CATSRDLGRETQYF
TGTGCCACCAGCAGAGATCTGGGACGGGAGACCCAGTACTTC
>TRBV7-9|NA|TRBJ2-3|NA
CASRQGGAVDTQYF
TGTGCCAGCAGACAAGGGGGGGCAGTAGATACGCAGTATTTT
>TRBV6-9|NA|TRBJ1-1|NA
CASSFGPNTEAFF
TGTGCCAGCAGTTTCGGGCCGAACACTGAAGCTTTCTTT
>TRBV5-4|NA|TRBJ1-2|NA
CASSASTVIYGYTF
TGTGCCAGCAGCGCTTCTACAGTGATATATGGCTACACCTTC
>TRBV9|NA|TRBJ2-7|NA
CASSAHVYGDEQYF
TGTGCCAGCAGCGCACACGTGTATGGGGACGAGCAGTACTTC
>TRBV6-5|NA|TRBJ2-5|TRBD1
CASSYMGQWETQYF
TGTGCCAGCAGTTACATGGGACAGTGGGAGACCCAGTACTTC
>TRBV5-6|NA|TRBJ2-7|NA
CASSLERGRAGSSYEQYF
TGTGCCAGCAGCTTGGAAAGGGGCAGGGCCGGAAGCTCCTACGAGCAGTACTTC
>TRBV11-1|NA|TRBJ2-5|NA
CASSQGGGQETQYF
TGTGCCAGCAGCCAGGGTGGGGGCCAAGAGACCCAGTACTTC
>TRBV9|few|TRBJ1-3|TRBD1
CASSARQGARSGNTIYF
TGTGCCAGCAGCGCCCGACAGGGGGCTAGGTCTGGAAACACCATATATTTT
>TRBV2|NA|TRBJ2-2|NA
CASRRDPTGELFF
TGTGCCAGCAGACGGGACCCCACCGGGGAGCTGTTTTTT
>TRBV6-2/TRBV6-3|NA|TRBJ2-5|NA
CASSWGGLETQYF
TGTGCCAGCAGTTGGGGGGGCTTAGAGACCCAGTACTTC
>TRBV6-5|NA|TRBJ2-3|TRBD2
CASKRRGADTQYF
TGTGCCAGCAAGCGGCGGGGGGCAGATACGCAGTATTTT
>TRBV7-2|NA|TRBJ2-1|NA
CASSLGPPNEQFF
TGTGCCAGCAGCTTAGGGCCGCCCAATGAGCAGTTCTTC
>TRBV11-2|NA|TRBJ1-1|TRBD1
CASSLRWWAETGENTEAFF
TGTGCCAGCAGCCTAAGATGGTGGGCCGAGACAGGGGAGAACACTGAAGCTTTCTTT
>TRBV11-2|NA|TRBJ2-5|NA
CASRPRGGETQYF
TGTGCCAGCAGGCCACGGGGCGGGGAGACCCAGTACTTC
>TRBV11-2|NA|TRBJ2-3|TRBD2
CASRRGLDTDTQYF
TGTGCCAGCAGGCGCGGACTAGACACAGATACGCAGTATTTT
>TRBV5-1|once|TRBJ2-1|TRBD1
CASSQSTGTGSNEQFF
TGCGCCAGCAGCCAATCTACCGGGACAGGGTCAAATGAGCAGTTCTTC
>TRBV6-1|NA|TRBJ1-2|NA
CASSDPARGNYGYTF
TGTGCCAGCAGTGACCCCGCGAGGGGGAACTATGGCTACACCTTC
>TRBV6-2/TRBV6-3|NA|TRBJ1-1|NA
CASSYRKTYRVRSEAFF
TGTGCCAGCAGTTACCGAAAAACTTACAGGGTGAGGTCAGAAGCTTTCTTT
>TRBV27|NA|TRBJ1-2|NA
CASSLSVSGFGYTF
TGTGCCAGCAGTTTATCGGTCTCAGGGTTCGGCTACACCTTC
>TRBV3-1/TRBV3-2|NA|TRBJ1-1|NA
CASSRNNMGNTEAFF
TGTGCCAGCAGCCGTAATAATATGGGGAACACTGAAGCTTTCTTT
>TRBV7-9|NA|TRBJ2-1|NA
CASSPSATSSYNEQFF
TGTGCCAGCAGCCCGAGCGCCACAAGCTCCTACAATGAGCAGTTCTTC
>TRBV5-4|NA|TRBJ1-4|TRBD1
CASSLAGGQAEKLFF
TGTGCCAGCAGCTTGGCCGGGGGACAGGCGGAAAAACTGTTTTTT
>TRBV7-9|once|TRBJ2-2|NA
CASSLHRPTNTGELFF
TGTGCCAGCAGCCTTCACAGGCCAACGAACACCGGGGAGCTGTTTTTT
>TRBV5-1|NA|TRBJ2-7|TRBD2
CASSFGGGKFEQYF
TGCGCCAGCAGCTTCGGCGGGGGGAAATTCGAGCAGTACTTC
>TRBV15|NA|TRBJ1-5|NA
CATSSNPGGNQPQHF
TGTGCCACCAGCAGTAATCCAGGGGGCAATCAGCCCCAGCATTTT
>TRBV18|once|TRBJ1-4|NA
CASSLRAWAEKLFF
TGTGCCAGCTCACTCAGGGCGTGGGCTGAAAAACTGTTTTTT
>TRBV7-9|NA|TRBJ2-2|NA
CASASLTGELFF
TGTGCCAGCGCCAGCCTCACCGGGGAGCTGTTTTTT
>TRBV30|once|TRBJ1-2|TRBD1
CAWSAQGPGQGLYGYTF
TGTGCCTGGAGCGCGCAGGGGCCAGGACAGGGACTCTATGGCTACACCTTC
>TRBV5-4|NA|TRBJ2-3|TRBD2
CASSGAGGPSDTQYF
TGTGCCAGCAGCGGGGCGGGGGGGCCCTCAGATACGCAGTATTTT
>TRBV18|once|TRBJ1-4|TRBD1
CASSPQRTGTNEKLFF
TGTGCCAGCTCACCACAGCGGACAGGTACAAATGAAAAACTGTTTTTT
>TRBV29-1|few|TRBJ2-3|TRBD2
CSVVGLAGLDTQYF
TGCAGCGTTGTAGGTCTAGCGGGGCTAGATACGCAGTATTTT
>TRBV20-1|NA|TRBJ2-1|NA
CSASGGNEQFF
TGCAGTGCTAGCGGGGGCAATGAGCAGTTCTTC
>TRBV10-3|NA|TRBJ1-5|NA
CAISETGHQPQHF
TGTGCCATCAGTGAGACAGGGCACCAGCCCCAGCATTTT
>TRBV11-2|NA|TRBJ1-1|NA
CASNRFSRQAEAFF
TGTGCCAGCAACCGCTTCTCCAGGCAAGCTGAAGCTTTCTTT
>TRBV7-2|once|TRBJ1-2|NA
CASSLGLQGSNYGYTF
TGTGCCAGCAGCTTAGGTTTACAGGGCTCTAACTATGGCTACACCTTC
>TRBV7-2|NA|TRBJ1-5|TRBD1
CASSLIRQGDQPQHF
TGTGCCAGCAGCTTAATACGGCAGGGGGACCAGCCCCAGCATTTT
>TRBV7-2|NA|TRBJ1-1|NA
CASRIGPNTEAFF
TGTGCCAGCAGAATTGGACCGAACACTGAAGCTTTCTTT
>TRBV3-1/TRBV3-2|NA|TRBJ2-3|NA
CASSQYQRLRGTQYF
TGTGCCAGCAGCCAATACCAGCGGCTTCGAGGCACGCAGTATTTT
>TRBV9|NA|TRBJ2-3|TRBD2
CASSVATSGGWDTQYF
TGTGCCAGCAGCGTAGCTACTAGCGGGGGTTGGGATACGCAGTATTTT
>TRBV5-1|NA|TRBJ2-4|NA
CASRLGRAKNIQYF
TGCGCCAGCAGACTTGGAAGGGCCAAAAACATTCAGTACTTC
>TRBV7-2|NA|TRBJ2-7|TRBD2
CASSLGLAGGYEQYF
TGTGCCAGCAGCTTAGGACTAGCGGGGGGTTACGAGCAGTACTTC
>TRBV10-3|few|TRBJ1-6|TRBD1
CAISDRSNSPLHF
TGTGCCATCTCGGACAGGAGTAATTCACCCCTCCACTTT
>TRBV6-5|NA|TRBJ2-5|NA
CATDGTGRETQYF
TGTGCCACCGATGGAACTGGCCGGGAGACCCAGTACTTC
>TRBV3-1/TRBV3-2|NA|TRBJ2-6|NA
CASSQSAGGANVLTF
TGTGCCAGCAGCCAGTCAGCCGGTGGGGCCAACGTCCTGACTTTC
>TRBV11-2|once|TRBJ1-2|NA
CASSPLRVSGYTF
TGTGCCAGCAGCCCCCTCAGGGTTAGTGGCTACACCTTC
>TRBV18|NA|TRBJ2-5|NA
CASSPRLQETQYF
TGTGCCAGCTCACCCCGTCTCCAAGAGACCCAGTACTTC
>TRBV7-2|NA|TRBJ2-3|NA
CASSDDTDTQYF
TGTGCCAGCAGTGACGACACAGATACGCAGTATTTT
>TRBV11-2|NA|TRBJ1-3|NA
CASSLGPSSGNTIYF
TGTGCCAGCAGCCTGGGACCGAGCTCTGGAAACACCATATATTTT
>TRBV11-2|few|TRBJ2-7|NA
CASSPLGPEQYF
TGTGCCAGCAGCCCCCTGGGCCCCGAGCAGTACTTC